The 25 T cell receptor beta chains listed next were all sequenced from one sample in a study of cytomegalovirus exposure and HLA in healthy donors. PCR primers comprised 60 Vbeta and 13 Jbeta primers. TCRdb keeps only in-frame clones here, not all; method: immunoSEQ multiplex PCR. The sample comprises tens of thousands of clones, approximately 80% of which are singletons, and roughly 1.4% rests with the top ten. Sequenced material: PBMCs. These receptors came from a female donor in good health and CMV-seronegative.

The chain has TRBV6-1 and TRBJ2-1; the D gene is possibly TRBD1 (6 bases). Deletions cut 0 bases from V and 4 bases from J, with 13 bases between. Germline assignment: CDR1 MNHNS and CDR2 SASEGT. This CDR3 is built from 16 residues. The chain's CDR3 is CASSEARTALYNEQFF. For the CDR3, the DNA is TGTGCCAGCAGTGAAGCGCGGACAGCGCTGTACAATGAGCAGTTCTTC.

The chain combines TRBV7-2 with TRBJ1-1; no firm D call. The V end was cut by 5 bases, the J end by 6 bases, with 13 bases between. The CDR3 runs 13 residues. Germline CDR1 reads SGHTA; CDR2 reads FQGNSA. CDR3: CASSPGRGAEAFF. DNA for the CDR3: TGTGCCAGCAGCCCAGGCCGTGGTGCTGAAGCTTTCTTT.

This clone was counted a single time. The chain has TRBV4-1 and TRBJ2-6; D may be TRBD2 (5 bases). The germline V gene has CDR1 MGHRA and CDR2 YSYEKL. Trimming took 4 bases from V and 1 from J, leaving 11 bases between them. The CDR3 covers 16 residues. The CDR3 DNA reads as TGCGCCAGCAGCCCCAAGGGCGGGTCTGGGGCCAACGTCCTGACTTTC. Protein sequence: CASSPKGGSGANVLTF.

The chain carries TRBV5-4 and TRBJ1-6; 7 nucleotides line up with TRBD1. CDR1 is SGHNT and CDR2 is YYREEE in the germline V gene (reference sequence). This CDR3 spans 15 amino acids. The J segment lost 8 bases and the V segment lost 3 bases, leaving 8 bases of the junction unmatched. CDR3: CASSWAGTDYSPLHF. The CDR3, as DNA: TGTGCCAGCAGCTGGGCGGGGACAGACTATTCACCCCTCCACTTT.

The V call is TRBV6-5, the J call TRBJ2-5; a weak D match, TRBD1 (6 bases). Between the trimmed V and J ends, which lost 8 bases and 4 bases, there was a span of 20 bases. From germline, CDR1 is MNHEY and CDR2 SVGAGI. The CDR3 runs to 15 residues. The CDR3 DNA reads TGTGCCAGCCAGGGGCTAGGGTCACCGCCAGAGACCCAGTACTTC. Translation: CASQGLGSPPETQYF.

The chain combines TRBV5-1 with TRBJ2-3, with 12 positions matching TRBD1. J gave up 0 bases and V 6 bases, and 5 bases lay outside the gene matches. Looked up from germline, CDR1 is SGHRS and CDR2 is YFSETQ. The CDR3 length is 16 residues. As DNA, the CDR3 is TGCGCCAGCACCGGGACAGGGGGCGCGAGCACAGATACGCAGTATTTT. Translation gives CASTGTGGASTDTQYF.

The chain combines TRBV7-2 with TRBJ2-5; D is perhaps TRBD2 (6 bases). Germline lookup yields CDR1 SGHTA and CDR2 FQGNSA. The CDR3 length is 14 residues. The V end was cut by 4 bases, the J end by 5 bases, with 14 bases between. CDR3 region: CASSYGGAWETQYF. In DNA form, the CDR3 reads TGTGCCAGCAGCTATGGCGGGGCCTGGGAGACCCAGTACTTC.

The chain joins TRBV30 to TRBJ1-2; D unclear. The CDR3 extends over 15 amino acids. The V gene lost 1 base and the J gene lost 0 bases, with 12 bases spanning the gap. Germline V gene lookup returns CDR1 GTSNPN and CDR2 SVGIG (reference sequence). The CDR3 region has the DNA TGTGCCTGGAGTGGTAACAGATTTACTAACTATGGCTACACCTTC. Its translation is CAWSGNRFTNYGYTF.

The chain carries TRBV29-1 and TRBJ2-1; 9 bases are a match to TRBD1. Germline CDR1 is SQVTM and CDR2 is ANQGSEA. The CDR3 is 13 residues long. V shed 6 bases, J shed 4 bases, and the junction held 4 bases outside the gene matches. CDR3 coding DNA: TGCAGCGTGTCGGACAGGGGTTACAATGAGCAGTTCTTC. Its translation is CSVSDRGYNEQFF.

This clone was seen a few times. Germline and junction disagree at one end, which may indicate a read error. The chain combines TRBV7-7 with TRBJ2-3, with D possibly matching TRBD1 (5 bases). Looked up from germline, CDR1 is SSHAT and CDR2 is FNYEAQ (reference sequence). The CDR3 is made up of 13 amino acids. The CDR3 sequence is CASSSLPGHTQYF. CDR3 bases: TGTGCTAGCAGCTCCCTCCCAGGGCATACGCAGTATTTT.

This clone was seen only once. The chain is built from TRBV18 and TRBJ1-2, with D unclear. In germline, CDR1 is KGHSH, CDR2 LQKENI. V lost 0 bases and J 4 bases, leaving 12 bases between the germline ends. This CDR3 has 15 residues. DNA of the CDR3: TGTGCCAGCTCACCACCCGGGTCCGGAACCTATGGCTACACCTTC. This codes for CASSPPGSGTYGYTF.

This chain joins TRBV18 and TRBJ2-7; D not certain. Trimming left V 3 bases short and J 0 bases short, with 9 bases between. From germline, CDR1 is KGHSH and CDR2 LQKENI. This CDR3 region has 14 residues. As DNA, the CDR3 is TGTGCCAGCTCACCGTTGAGTGGCTCCTACGAGCAGTACTTC. Protein: CASSPLSGSYEQYF.

The chain employs TRBV15 and TRBJ1-2; possibly TRBD1 for D (6 bases). This CDR3 comprises 16 residues. The V and J ends lost 3 bases and 3 bases respectively, with 17 bases between them. CDR1 is LNHNV, CDR2 YYDKDF, per germline (reference sequence). CDR3 region: CATSSDYRGGHYGYTF. The CDR3 DNA follows: TGTGCCACCAGCAGCGATTATCGGGGGGGGCACTATGGCTACACCTTC. The entire variable domain, with the rest obtained from reference TRBV15 and TRBJ1-2, is as follows: DAMVIQNPRYQVTQFGKPVTLSCSQTLNHNVMYWYQQKSSQAPKLLFHYYDKDFNNEADTPDNFQSRRPNTSFCFLDIRSPGLGDTAMYLCATSSDYRGGHYGYTFGSGTRLTVV.

The V gene is TRBV6-6, the J gene TRBJ2-3, with TRBD2 as a possible D gene (5 bases). Germline CDR1 and CDR2: MNHNY and SVGAGI (reference sequence). The CDR3 consists of 13 residues. Trimming pared 2 bases from V and 6 bases from J, leaving 9 bases between. This CDR3 reads CASSYPRGDTQYF. Written as DNA, the CDR3 is TGTGCCAGCAGTTACCCACGAGGGGATACGCAGTATTTT.

Only a few counts were recorded for this clone. The chain couples TRBV11-2 to TRBJ1-5; D gene unclear. Germline V gene lookup returns CDR1 SGHAT and CDR2 FQNNGV. The V end was cut by 5 bases, the J end by 5 bases, with 10 bases between. CDR3 length: 13 amino acids. The CDR3: CASSPSLDQPQHF. The CDR3 DNA sequence: TGTGCCAGCAGCCCTAGTCTGGATCAGCCCCAGCATTTT. Filled out from reference TRBV11-2 and TRBJ1-5, the complete variable domain reads EAGVAQSPRYKIIEKRQSVAFWCNPISGHATLYWYQQILGQGPKLLIQFQNNGVVDDSQLPKDRFSAERLKGVDSTLKIQPAKLEDSAVYLCASSPSLDQPQHFGDGTRLSIL.

The chain is built from TRBV2 and TRBJ1-1; possible D gene TRBD1, 5 bases. Germline values: CDR1 SNHLY, CDR2 FYNNEI. V shed 7 bases and J shed 4 bases, with 13 bases lying between them. The CDR3 spans 13 residues. The CDR3 coding sequence is TGTGCCAGCACCATAGGGGAGGGCACTGAAGCTTTCTTT. It encodes CASTIGEGTEAFF.

The sample holds one count of this clone. The chain recombines TRBV6-1 with TRBJ2-5, with TRBD2 identical over 14 bases. Germline assignment: CDR1 MNHNS and CDR2 SASEGT. J lost 4 bases, V lost 3 bases, and 1 base had no gene match. The CDR3 has 15 residues. Written as DNA, the CDR3 is TGTGCCAGCAGTGAGACTAGCGGGGGGGCAGAGACCCAGTACTTC. Its translation: CASSETSGGAETQYF.

The CDR3 nucleotides are TGCGCCAGCAATTTTCGTGGAAGGGGGACAGATACGCAGTATTTT. It codes for CASNFRGRGTDTQYF. V and J are TRBV5-1 and TRBJ2-3; possibly TRBD1 for D (6 bases). Trimming pared 6 bases from V and 3 bases from J, leaving 17 bases between. The germline CDR1 and CDR2 sequences are SGHRS and YFSETQ. The CDR3 has 15 residues.

V and J are TRBV19 and TRBJ2-7; D unclear. Germline V gives CDR1 LNHDA, CDR2 SQIVND (reference sequence). CDR3 length equals 13 residues. The V end lost 6 bases, the J end lost 2 bases, and 11 bases lay between the germline ends. In DNA form, the CDR3 reads TGTGCCAGTAGCCTAAGGAGAACCTACGAGCAGTACTTC. As protein: CASSLRRTYEQYF.

This sequence joins TRBV7-2 and TRBJ1-2; D might be TRBD1 (5 bases). The CDR3 runs to 14 residues. The germline CDR1 and CDR2 sequences are SGHTA and FQGNSA. V shed 7 bases and J shed 4 bases, with 16 bases lying between them. CDR3 region: CASTWGEGGYGYTF. CDR3 in DNA: TGTGCCAGCACCTGGGGGGAGGGAGGCTATGGCTACACCTTC.

This clone appeared a few times. V gene TRBV7-9 combines with J gene TRBJ1-4, with D tentatively TRBD1 (5 bases). The CDR3 sequence is 13 residues long. Germline CDR1 and CDR2: SEHNR and FQNEAQ (reference sequence). The germline V and J ends were trimmed by 3 bases and 8 bases, with 10 bases remaining between them. CDR3 bases: TGTGCCAGCAGCTTGGGGCTCTTGGAAAAACTGTTTTTT. It encodes CASSLGLLEKLFF.

V usage is TRBV18 and J usage is TRBJ1-4; TRBD1 matches 7 bases. CDR3 length equals 13 residues. Per the germline V gene, CDR1 is KGHSH and CDR2 is LQKENI. V lost 6 bases to trimming and J lost 6 bases; unmatched junction nucleotides: 4. CDR3 region: CASSEGAYEKLFF. In DNA form, the CDR3 reads TGTGCCAGCTCCGAGGGGGCTTATGAAAAACTGTTTTTT. The complete variable domain, with remaining parts taken from reference TRBV18 and TRBJ1-4, reads NAGVMQNPRHLVRRRGQEARLRCSPMKGHSHVYWYRQLPEEGLKFMVYLQKENIIDESGMPKERFSAEFPKEGPSILRIQQVVRGDSAAYFCASSEGAYEKLFFGSGTQLSVL.

CDR3 bases: TGTGCCAGCAGCCTCTGGACAGGGGCGGGAGAGCAGTACTTC. Amino acid sequence: CASSLWTGAGEQYF. The chain recombines TRBV7-2 with TRBJ2-7; the match to TRBD1 covers 9 bases. V shed 5 bases, J shed 7 bases, and the junction held 9 bases outside the gene matches. Germline-derived CDR1 and CDR2 are SGHTA and FQGNSA. CDR3 length: 14 residues.

The V call is TRBV5-1, the J call TRBJ1-3; D not certain. The CDR3 has 14 residues. V lost 0 bases to trimming and J lost 0 bases, with 4 bases between them. Germline values: CDR1 SGHRS, CDR2 YFSETQ. CDR3 in amino acids: CASSLGSSGNTIYF. The CDR3 nucleotides are TGCGCCAGCAGCTTGGGTAGCTCTGGAAACACCATATATTTT.

Concerning this clone: Mismatch with germline at one junction end may stem from a read error. The V gene is TRBV7-7, the J gene TRBJ2-1; TRBD2 agrees at 11 bases. This CDR3 is 15 amino acids long. Germline CDR1 and CDR2: SSHAT and FNYEAQ (reference sequence). CDR3 DNA sequence: TGTGCTAGCAGCTTTCTAGCGGGGGGCCGCGATGAGCAGTTCTTC. The encoded protein is CASSFLAGGRDEQFF.